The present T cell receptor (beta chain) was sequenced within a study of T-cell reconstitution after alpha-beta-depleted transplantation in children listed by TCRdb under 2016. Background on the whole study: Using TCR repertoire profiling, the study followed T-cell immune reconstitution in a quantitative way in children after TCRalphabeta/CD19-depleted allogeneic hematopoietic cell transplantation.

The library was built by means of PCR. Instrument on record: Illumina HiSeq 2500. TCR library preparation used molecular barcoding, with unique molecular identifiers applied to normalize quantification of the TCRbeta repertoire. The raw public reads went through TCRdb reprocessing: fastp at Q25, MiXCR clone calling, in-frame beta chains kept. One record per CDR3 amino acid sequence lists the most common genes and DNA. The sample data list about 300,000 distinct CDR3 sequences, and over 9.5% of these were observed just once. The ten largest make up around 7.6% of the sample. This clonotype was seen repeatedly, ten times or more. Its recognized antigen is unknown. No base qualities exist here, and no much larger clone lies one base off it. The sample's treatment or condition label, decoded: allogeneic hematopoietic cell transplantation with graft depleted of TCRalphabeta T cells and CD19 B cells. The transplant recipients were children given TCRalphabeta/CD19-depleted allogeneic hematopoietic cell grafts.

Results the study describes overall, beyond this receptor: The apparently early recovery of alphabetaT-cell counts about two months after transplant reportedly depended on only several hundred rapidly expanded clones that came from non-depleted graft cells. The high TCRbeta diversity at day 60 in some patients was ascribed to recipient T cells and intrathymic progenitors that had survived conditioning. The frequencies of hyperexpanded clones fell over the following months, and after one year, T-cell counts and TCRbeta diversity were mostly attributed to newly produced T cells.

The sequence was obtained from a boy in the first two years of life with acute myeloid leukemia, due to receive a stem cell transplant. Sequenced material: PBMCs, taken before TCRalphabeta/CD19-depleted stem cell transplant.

The DNA sequence reads TGCAGTGGTCCACAGGGAGAGACCCAGTACTTC. The encoded protein is CSGPQGETQYF. The chain was built from TRBV20-1 and TRBJ2-5; a tentative D match to TRBD1 spans 6 bases. V loses 7 bases, J loses 4 bases, and the germline ends lie 10 bases apart. From its cysteine to its phenylalanine, the CDR3 spans 11 amino acids. Only the CDR3 DNA stays, 33 bases, in frame from base 1. Looking up the germline V gene (reference sequence) yields CDR1 DFQATT and CDR2 SNEGSKA.